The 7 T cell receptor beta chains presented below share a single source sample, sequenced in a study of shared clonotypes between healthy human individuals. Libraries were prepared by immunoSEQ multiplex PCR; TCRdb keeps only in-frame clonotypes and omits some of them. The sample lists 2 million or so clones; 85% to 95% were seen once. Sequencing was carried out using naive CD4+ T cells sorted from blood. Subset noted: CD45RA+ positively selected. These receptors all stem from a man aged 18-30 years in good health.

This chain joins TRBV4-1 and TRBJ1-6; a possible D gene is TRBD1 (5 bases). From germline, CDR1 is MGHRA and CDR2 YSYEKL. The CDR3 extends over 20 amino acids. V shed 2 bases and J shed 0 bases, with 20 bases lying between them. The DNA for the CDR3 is TGCGCCAGCAGCCAAAAAGGGGCGCAGGTTGGGAGCTCCTATAATTCACCCCTCCACTTT. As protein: CASSQKGAQVGSSYNSPLHF.

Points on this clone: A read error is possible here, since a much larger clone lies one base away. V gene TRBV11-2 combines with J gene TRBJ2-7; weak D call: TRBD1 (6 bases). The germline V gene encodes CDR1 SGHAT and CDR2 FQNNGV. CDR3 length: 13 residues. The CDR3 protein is CASSLKGVYEQCF. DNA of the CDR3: TGTGCCAGCAGCTTAAAGGGGGTCTACGAGCAGTGCTTC.

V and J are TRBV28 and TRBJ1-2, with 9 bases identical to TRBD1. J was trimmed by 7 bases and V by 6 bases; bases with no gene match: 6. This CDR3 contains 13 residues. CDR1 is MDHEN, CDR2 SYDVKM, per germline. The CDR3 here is CASRLTGGTGYTF. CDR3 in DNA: TGTGCCAGCAGATTAACAGGGGGCACTGGCTACACCTTC.

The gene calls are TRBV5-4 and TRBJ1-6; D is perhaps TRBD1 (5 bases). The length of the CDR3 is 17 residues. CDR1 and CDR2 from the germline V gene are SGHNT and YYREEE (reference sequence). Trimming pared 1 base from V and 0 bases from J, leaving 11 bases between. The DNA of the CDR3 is TGTGCCAGCAGCTTGAACAGGAGGAGCTCCTATAATTCACCCCTCCACTTT. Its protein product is CASSLNRRSSYNSPLHF.

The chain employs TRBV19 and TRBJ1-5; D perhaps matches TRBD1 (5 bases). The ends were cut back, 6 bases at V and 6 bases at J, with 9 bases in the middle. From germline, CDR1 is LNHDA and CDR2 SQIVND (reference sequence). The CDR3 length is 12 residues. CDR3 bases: TGTGCCAGTAGGGCGCAGGGTCAGCCCCAGCATTTT. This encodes CASRAQGQPQHF. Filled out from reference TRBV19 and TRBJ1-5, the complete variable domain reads DGGITQSPKYLFRKEGQNVTLSCEQNLNHDAMYWYRQDPGQGLRLIYYSQIVNDFQKGDIAEGYSVSREKKESFPLTVTSAQKNPTAFYLCASRAQGQPQHFGDGTRLSIL.

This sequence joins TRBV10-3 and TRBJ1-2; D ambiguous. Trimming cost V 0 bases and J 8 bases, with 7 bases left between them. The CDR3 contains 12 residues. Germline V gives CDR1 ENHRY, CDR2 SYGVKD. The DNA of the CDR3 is TGTGCCATCAGTGAGTCAGGGTTCGGCTACACCTTC. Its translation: CAISESGFGYTF.

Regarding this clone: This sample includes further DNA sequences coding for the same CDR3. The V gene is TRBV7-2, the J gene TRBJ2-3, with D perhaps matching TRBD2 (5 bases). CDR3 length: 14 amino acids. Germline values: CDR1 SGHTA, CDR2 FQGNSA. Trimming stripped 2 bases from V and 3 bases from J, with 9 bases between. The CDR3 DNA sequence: TGTGCCAGCAGCTTACGGCCGGGAACAGATACGCAGTATTTT. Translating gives CASSLRPGTDTQYF.